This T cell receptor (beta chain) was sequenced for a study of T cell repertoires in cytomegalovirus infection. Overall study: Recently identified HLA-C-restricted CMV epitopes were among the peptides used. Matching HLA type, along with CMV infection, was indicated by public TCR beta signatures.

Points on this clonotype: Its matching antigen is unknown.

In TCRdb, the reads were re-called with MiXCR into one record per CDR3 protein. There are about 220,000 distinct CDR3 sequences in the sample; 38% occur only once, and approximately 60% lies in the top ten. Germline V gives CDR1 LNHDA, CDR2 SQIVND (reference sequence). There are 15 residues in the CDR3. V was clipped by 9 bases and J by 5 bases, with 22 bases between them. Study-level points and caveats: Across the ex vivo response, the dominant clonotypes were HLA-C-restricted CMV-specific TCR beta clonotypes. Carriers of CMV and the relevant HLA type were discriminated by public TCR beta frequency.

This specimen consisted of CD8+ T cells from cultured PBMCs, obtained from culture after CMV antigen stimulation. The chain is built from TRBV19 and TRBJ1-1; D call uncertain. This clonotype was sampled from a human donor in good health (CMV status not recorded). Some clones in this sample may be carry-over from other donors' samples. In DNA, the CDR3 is TGTGCCAGCGTATACCGAGAGAGTGGTTTAACTGAAGCTTTCTTT. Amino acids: CASVYRESGLTEAFF.